This TCR beta chain was found in a study of shared clonotypes between healthy human individuals. Notes on this clone: Its target is unknown.

The test was conducted at deep level. TCRdb's copy holds only in-frame clones and misses some; the assay was immunoSEQ multiplex PCR. The table includes around 550,000 clones, around 96% detected once. Investigators divided CD4+ cells into CD45RA+ naive and CD45RA-negative memory subsets. CDR3 length: 15 residues. V gave up 5 bases and J gave up 5 bases, with 17 bases separating them. The germline gives CDR1 SGHTA, CDR2 FQGNSA. Study-level findings and limits: The donor pool, a small one, limited the genetic and exposure-history diversity represented.

Sequenced: naive CD4+ T cells sorted from blood. Subset meaning: CD45RA+ positively selected. This clonotype originated in a woman in her 30s in good health. The chain links TRBV7-2 to TRBJ2-3; either TRBD1 or TRBD2 may fit D (5 bases each). Here the CDR3 DNA reads TGTGCCAGCAGCCCCGACAGCACTAGTCTAGATACGCAGTATTTT. Encoded protein: CASSPDSTSLDTQYF.